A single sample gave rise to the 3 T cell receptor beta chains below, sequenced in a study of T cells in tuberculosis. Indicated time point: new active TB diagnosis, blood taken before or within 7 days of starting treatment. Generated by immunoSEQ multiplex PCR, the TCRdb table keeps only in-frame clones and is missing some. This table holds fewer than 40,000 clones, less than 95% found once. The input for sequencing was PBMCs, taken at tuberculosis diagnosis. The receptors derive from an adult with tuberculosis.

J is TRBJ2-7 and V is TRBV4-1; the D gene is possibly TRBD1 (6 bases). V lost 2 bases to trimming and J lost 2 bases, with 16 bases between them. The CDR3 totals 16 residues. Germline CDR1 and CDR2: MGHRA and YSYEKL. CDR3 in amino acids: CASSQTPGTLTYEQYF. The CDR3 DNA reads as TGCGCCAGCAGCCAAACCCCCGGGACACTGACCTACGAGCAGTACTTC.

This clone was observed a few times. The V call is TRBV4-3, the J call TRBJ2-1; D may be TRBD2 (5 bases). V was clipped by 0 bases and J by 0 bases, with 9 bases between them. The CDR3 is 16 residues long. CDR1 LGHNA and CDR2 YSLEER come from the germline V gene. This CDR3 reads CASSQDGESSYNEQFF. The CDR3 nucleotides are TGCGCCAGCAGCCAAGACGGGGAGAGCTCCTACAATGAGCAGTTCTTC.

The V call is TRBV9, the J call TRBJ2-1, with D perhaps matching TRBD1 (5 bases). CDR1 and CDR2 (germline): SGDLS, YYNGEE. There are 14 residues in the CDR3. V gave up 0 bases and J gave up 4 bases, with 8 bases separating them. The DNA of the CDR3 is TGTGCCAGCAGCGTAGAGAAGGGGTACAATGAGCAGTTCTTC. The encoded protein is CASSVEKGYNEQFF.